The 13 T cell receptor beta chains below were found in one sample sequenced in a study of T cell responses to AZD1222 COVID-19 vaccine. Data came from immunoSEQ multiplex PCR; TCRdb stores just in-frame clones and leaves some out. The sample shows 150,000 to 200,000 clones, about nine tenths of them seen only once. The source material was peripheral blood, sampled 28 days after the second AZD1222 dose. The receptors were sampled from an adult who received the AZD1222 COVID-19 vaccine.

This clone was observed a single time. The rearrangement links TRBV7-9 to TRBJ2-3; 7 nucleotides align to TRBD1. V shed 7 bases and J 2 bases; nucleotides not matched to a gene: 9. The CDR3 has 15 residues. Germline loops: CDR1 SEHNR, CDR2 FQNEAQ (reference sequence). The CDR3 is CASNPLGTDTDTQYF. The CDR3 DNA sequence: TGTGCCAGCAACCCTCTCGGGACAGACACAGATACGCAGTATTTT.

V usage is TRBV7-6 and J usage is TRBJ2-2; D gene unclear. The germline V gene has CDR1 SGHVS and CDR2 FNYEAQ. The CDR3 contains 15 residues. V was cut by 1 base and J by 4 bases, with 10 bases left in between. CDR3 sequence (DNA): TGTGCCAGCAGCTTAGAAGGGCACGGCACCGGGGAGCTGTTTTTT. It yields the protein CASSLEGHGTGELFF.

The genes are TRBV6-1 and TRBJ2-2; either TRBD1 or TRBD2 may supply D (6 bases each). The germline V gene has CDR1 MNHNS and CDR2 SASEGT. CDR3 size: 15 residues. Trimming took 3 bases from V and 4 from J, leaving 12 bases between them. The CDR3: CASSDWGAITGELFF. In DNA form, the CDR3 reads TGTGCCAGCAGTGATTGGGGGGCCATCACCGGGGAGCTGTTTTTT.

The chain's CDR3 is CASSFGRRKYTEAFF. Written as DNA, the CDR3 is TGTGCCAGCAGTTTTGGTCGCAGGAAGTACACTGAAGCTTTCTTT. The gene calls are TRBV28 and TRBJ1-1; no firm D call. CDR1 is MDHEN, CDR2 SYDVKM, per germline. The V end was cut by 3 bases, the J end by 3 bases, with 14 bases between. CDR3 length equals 15 residues.

The chain uses TRBV28 and TRBJ1-3; no reliable D call. CDR1 MDHEN and CDR2 SYDVKM come from the germline V gene. This CDR3 contains 12 residues. The germline V and J ends were trimmed by 2 bases and 8 bases, with 7 bases remaining between them. The CDR3 reads CASSLRRDTIYF. The DNA for the CDR3 is TGTGCCAGCAGTTTAAGACGGGACACCATATATTTT. Based on the CDR3 plus reference TRBV28 and TRBJ1-3, the full variable domain is DVKVTQSSRYLVKRTGEKVFLECVQDMDHENMFWYRQDPGLGLRLIYFSYDVKMKEKGDIPEGYSVSREKKERFSLILESASTNQTSMYLCASSLRRDTIYFGEGSWLTVV.

The chain joins TRBV6-5 to TRBJ2-3; D remains unclear. V was clipped by 0 bases and J by 6 bases, with 7 bases between them. The CDR3 length is 13 residues. In germline, CDR1 is MNHEY, CDR2 SVGAGI. The CDR3, as DNA: TGTGCCAGCAGTTACTCGGCCCGCGATACGCAGTATTTT. Translation gives CASSYSARDTQYF.

The chain uses TRBV27 and TRBJ2-3; 9 bases match TRBD2. Germline V CDR1 and CDR2: MNHEY, SMNVEV (reference sequence). The CDR3 consists of 16 residues. V lost 3 bases to trimming and J lost 2 bases; unmatched junction nucleotides: 6. CDR3 nucleotides: TGTGCCAGCAGTTTTTGGGCTAGCGGGGCCACAGATACGCAGTATTTT. Protein sequence: CASSFWASGATDTQYF.

As concerns this clone: Other DNA sequences within the sample encode an identical CDR3. The genes are TRBV28 and TRBJ1-3, with D possibly TRBD1 on 6 matching bases. CDR1 and CDR2 (germline): MDHEN, SYDVKM. The V gene lost 3 bases and the J gene lost 2 bases, with 8 bases spanning the gap. The CDR3 loop spans 14 amino acids. CDR3 nucleotide sequence: TGTGCCAGCAGTTTGGGGGGCGCTGGAAACACCATATATTTT. This codes for CASSLGGAGNTIYF.

The V call is TRBV9, the J call TRBJ2-7; D tentatively reads TRBD1 or TRBD2 (6 bases each). In germline, CDR1 is SGDLS, CDR2 YYNGEE. The CDR3 runs to 15 residues. With 4 bases removed from V and 6 bases from J, the gap between germline ends came to 20 bases. This chain's CDR3 is CASSKGGRAGGEQYF. CDR3 in DNA: TGTGCCAGCAGCAAGGGGGGCAGGGCGGGCGGCGAGCAGTACTTC.

The gene calls are TRBV14 and TRBJ2-3; no clear D gene. The germline V gene encodes CDR1 SGHDN and CDR2 FVKESK. Trimming left V 2 bases short and J 14 bases short, with 11 bases between. There are 11 residues in the CDR3. The CDR3 loop reads CASSQKQRRYF. The CDR3 DNA reads as TGTGCCAGCAGCCAAAAACAAAGGCGGTATTTT.

The chain uses TRBV7-2 and TRBJ1-2; TRBD1 aligns across 9 bases. This CDR3 spans 15 amino acids. Germline V gene sequence: CDR1 SGHTA, CDR2 FQGNSA. The ends lost 5 bases at V and 7 bases at J; junction bases unmatched: 11. The CDR3 DNA is TGTGCCAGCAGCATCTCGACAGGGGGTGGAAGTGGCTACACCTTC. Amino acid sequence: CASSISTGGGSGYTF.

The CDR3 DNA is TGTGCCAGCAGTGACCCTCACAGGGTTGGCTACGAGCAGTACTTC. Translation: CASSDPHRVGYEQYF. The chain links TRBV25-1 to TRBJ2-7; D may be TRBD1 (6 bases). The CDR3 is 15 residues long. Germline loops: CDR1 MGHDK, CDR2 SYGVNS. Trimming removed 3 bases at V and 3 bases at J, with 15 bases between.

This clone was seen more than once but under ten times. The V and J genes are TRBV28 and TRBJ1-5, with 8 nucleotides matching TRBD1. This CDR3 has 13 amino acids. The germline V gene has CDR1 MDHEN and CDR2 SYDVKM. J lost 6 bases, V lost 8 bases, and 6 bases had no gene match. CDR3 bases: TGTGCCAGCTCGGACAGGGCGGGTCAGCCCCAGCATTTT. It yields the protein CASSDRAGQPQHF.